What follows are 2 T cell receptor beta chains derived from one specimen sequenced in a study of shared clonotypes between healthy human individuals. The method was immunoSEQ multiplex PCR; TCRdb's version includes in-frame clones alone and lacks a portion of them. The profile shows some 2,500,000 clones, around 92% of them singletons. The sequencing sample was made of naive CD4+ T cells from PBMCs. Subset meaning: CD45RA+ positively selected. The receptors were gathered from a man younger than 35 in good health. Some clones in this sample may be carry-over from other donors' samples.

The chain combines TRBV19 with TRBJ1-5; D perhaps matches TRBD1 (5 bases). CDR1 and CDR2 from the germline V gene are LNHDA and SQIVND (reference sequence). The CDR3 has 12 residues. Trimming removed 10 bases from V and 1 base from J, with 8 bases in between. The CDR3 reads CATRDSNQPQHF. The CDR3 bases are TGTGCCACCCGGGACAGCAATCAGCCCCAGCATTTT.

DNA for the CDR3: TGTGCCAGCAGCGGTCGTACGGGACCTAGAGGAAGTGGGAGTGAGCAGTTCTTC. It specifies CASSGRTGPRGSGSEQFF. V is TRBV11-3 and J is TRBJ2-1; D may match TRBD1 or TRBD2 (5 bases each). The CDR3 is 18 amino acids. V lost 5 bases to trimming and J lost 9 bases, with 29 bases between them. Germline lookup yields CDR1 SGHNT and CDR2 YENEEA.